This TCR beta chain was retrieved from a study of T cells expressing NK-cell markers. On the study more broadly: CD3+CD56+NKG2C+, CD3+CD56+NKG2C- and CD3+CD56-NKG2C+ T cells, once sorted, supplied the TCR beta repertoires. Study-wide points: Six or seven donors carried dominant NKG2C+ clonotypes that made up roughly 1.0-7.5% of their CD8+ T cells.

Germline V lookup: CDR1 SGHAT, CDR2 FQNNGV. This CDR3 is 14 amino acids long. About this clonotype: Its specificity is unknown.

TCRdb reworked the 5' RACE reads into one entry per CDR3 protein, no DNA. The record lists 30,000 or so distinct CDR3 sequences, of which the ten most abundant hold 60%. The chain joins TRBV11-2 to TRBJ2-5. The receptor's source is a woman between 18 and 70 years old in good health. The sample consisted of blood T cells: a sorted CD56 or NKG2C T cell subset, CD4+ or CD8+ T cells, or bulk PBMC T cells (not recorded which). CDR3: CASSLDSGFETQYF.